This TCR beta chain appears in the sequencing data of a study of shared clonotypes between healthy human individuals. Study-level findings and limits: Naive subsets generally exceeded memory subsets in estimated richness.

This clone was seen repeatedly, ten times or more. Its antigen is currently unknown. The length of the CDR3 is 15 residues. CDR1 is LNHDA and CDR2 is SQIVND in the germline V gene (reference sequence). V shed 3 bases, J shed 7 bases, and the junction held 12 bases outside the gene matches. As processed by the authors: Sequence data from immunoSEQ were junction-only and lacked quality scores; consequently, filtering differed. Assay used: immunoSEQ multiplex PCR; TCRdb lists only in-frame clones, some missing. Clonal size and the V and J genes are those of that table, whereas D and trimming came from the DNA. The table records 950,000 to 1,300,000 clones, roughly 70% of them present only once.

Sequencing used memory CD4+ T cells sorted from blood. Noted subset: CD45RA-negative fraction. The TCR was taken from a man aged 18 to 29 in good health. The chain joins TRBV19 to TRBJ2-7; 7 bases line up with TRBD2. CDR3 coding DNA: TGTGCCAGTAGTATCCCCGCTAGCGGAGCGGTGGAGCAGTACTTC. Amino acid sequence: CASSIPASGAVEQYF.